This TCR beta chain was documented in a study of neurological immune-mediated disorders. By 5'RACE with 10-nucleotide random UMIs, the cDNA was made. TCRdb passed the 5' RACE reads through MiXCR, listing each CDR3 protein once. The profile shows about 10,000 distinct CDR3 sequences, roughly 21% of them singletons. With V trimmed by 5 bases and J by 4 bases, 6 bases remained unmatched. The CDR3 is made up of 15 amino acids. Germline V CDR1 and CDR2: SEHNR, FQNEAQ (reference sequence). Sorted libraries used 800,000 to 1,000,000 CD4+ or CD8+ T cells. Many counts were recorded for this clonotype. The TCR comes from a woman in her fifties or sixties with HTLV-1-associated myelopathy (HAM/TSP). Sequenced: CD8+ T cells from blood. This chain uses TRBV7-9 with TRBJ1-5, with 9 bases identical to TRBD1. The CDR3 protein is CASSATGTGNQPQHF. CDR3 DNA: TGTGCCAGCAGCGCAACCGGGACAGGGAATCAGCCCCAGCATTTT.